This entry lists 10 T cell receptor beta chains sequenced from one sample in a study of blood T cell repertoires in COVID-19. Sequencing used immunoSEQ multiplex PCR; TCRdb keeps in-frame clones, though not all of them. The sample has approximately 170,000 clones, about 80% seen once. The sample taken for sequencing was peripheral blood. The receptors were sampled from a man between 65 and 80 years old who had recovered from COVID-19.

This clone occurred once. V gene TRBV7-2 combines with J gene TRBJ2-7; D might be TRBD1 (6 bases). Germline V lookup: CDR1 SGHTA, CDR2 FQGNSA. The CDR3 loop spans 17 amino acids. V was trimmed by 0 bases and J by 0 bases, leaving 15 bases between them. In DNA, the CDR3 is TGTGCCAGCAGCTTAGCGGGGGCGGTTCGGAGCTCCTACGAGCAGTACTTC. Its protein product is CASSLAGAVRSSYEQYF.

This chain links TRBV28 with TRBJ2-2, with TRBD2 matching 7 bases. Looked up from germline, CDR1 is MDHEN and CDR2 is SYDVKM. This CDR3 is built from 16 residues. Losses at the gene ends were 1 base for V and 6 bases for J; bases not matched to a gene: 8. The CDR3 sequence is CASSLSSSGKAGELFF. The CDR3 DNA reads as TGTGCCAGCAGTTTATCTTCCAGCGGGAAGGCCGGGGAGCTGTTTTTT.

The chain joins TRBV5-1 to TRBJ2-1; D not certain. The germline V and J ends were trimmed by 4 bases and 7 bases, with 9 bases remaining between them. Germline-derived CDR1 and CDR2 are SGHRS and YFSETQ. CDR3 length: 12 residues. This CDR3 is CASSPSRNEQFF. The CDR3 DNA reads TGCGCCAGCAGCCCGTCTCGGAATGAGCAGTTCTTC.

The CDR3 DNA sequence: TGTGCCAGCAGCCTCCGTCCCGGGACTGACAATGAGCAGTTCTTC. Translation: CASSLRPGTDNEQFF. The chain has TRBV7-2 and TRBJ2-1; possible D gene TRBD2, 6 bases. The V and J ends lost 5 bases and 5 bases respectively, with 16 bases between them. The CDR3 totals 15 residues. Looked up from germline, CDR1 is SGHTA and CDR2 is FQGNSA.

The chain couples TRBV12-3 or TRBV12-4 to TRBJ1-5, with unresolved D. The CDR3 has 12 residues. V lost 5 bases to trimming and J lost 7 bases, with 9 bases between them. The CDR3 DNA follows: TGTGCCAGCAGTCTAGAGAGACAGCCCCAGCATTTT. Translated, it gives CASSLERQPQHF.

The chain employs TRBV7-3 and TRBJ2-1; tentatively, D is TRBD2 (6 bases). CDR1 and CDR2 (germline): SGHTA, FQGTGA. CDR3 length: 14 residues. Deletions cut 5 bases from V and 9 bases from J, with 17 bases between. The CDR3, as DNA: TGTGCCAGCAGCCCGGGACTTGCAGTGGGTGAGCAGTTCTTC. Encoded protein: CASSPGLAVGEQFF.

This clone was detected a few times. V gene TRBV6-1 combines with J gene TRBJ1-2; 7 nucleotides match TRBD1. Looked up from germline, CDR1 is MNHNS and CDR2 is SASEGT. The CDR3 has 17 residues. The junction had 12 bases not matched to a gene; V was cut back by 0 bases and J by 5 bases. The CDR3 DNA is TGTGCCAGCAGTGAAGCGCGAGGGGGCCGGGAACCTTATGGCTACACCTTC. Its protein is CASSEARGGREPYGYTF.

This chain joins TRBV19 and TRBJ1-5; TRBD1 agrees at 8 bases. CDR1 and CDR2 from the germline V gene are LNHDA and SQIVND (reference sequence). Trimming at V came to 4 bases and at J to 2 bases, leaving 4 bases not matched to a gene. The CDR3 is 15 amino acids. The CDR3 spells CASSRTGTGNQPQHF. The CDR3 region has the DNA TGTGCCAGTAGTAGGACAGGGACCGGCAATCAGCCCCAGCATTTT.

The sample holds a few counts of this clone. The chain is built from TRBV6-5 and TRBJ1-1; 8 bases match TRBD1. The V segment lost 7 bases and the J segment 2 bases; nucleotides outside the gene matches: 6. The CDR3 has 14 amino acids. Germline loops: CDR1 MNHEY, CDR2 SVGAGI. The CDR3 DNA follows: TGTGCCAGCACTGCGGACAGGGAAAACACTGAAGCTTTCTTT. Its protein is CASTADRENTEAFF.

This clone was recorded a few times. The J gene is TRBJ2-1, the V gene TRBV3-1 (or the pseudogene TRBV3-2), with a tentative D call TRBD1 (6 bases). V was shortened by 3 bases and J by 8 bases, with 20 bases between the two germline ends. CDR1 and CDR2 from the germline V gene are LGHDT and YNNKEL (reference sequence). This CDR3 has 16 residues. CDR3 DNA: TGTGCCAGCAGCCACTCCGGGACATACTTTAGACATGAGCAGTTCTTC. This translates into CASSHSGTYFRHEQFF.